These 15 T cell receptor beta chains share one sample of origin, sequenced in a study of T cells in Graves' hyperthyroidism and ophthalmopathy. Using RNA transcripts as the source, TCR beta CDR3 regions were amplified. RT-PCR in the first round (using the HTBI primer set) targeted the TCR CDR3. TCRdb re-called the multiplex PCR reads with MiXCR, one entry per CDR3 protein. The data hold about 260,000 distinct CDR3 sequences, with less than 30% observed a single time. Source material: blood. All receptors derive from a man aged 35-49 years with Graves' hyperthyroidism that later progressed to Graves' ophthalmopathy.

Comments on this clonotype: The junction departs from the called germline gene at one end, perhaps through a read error. The chain has TRBV27 and TRBJ2-7; D tentatively reads TRBD1 or TRBD2 (5 bases each). The CDR3 spans 11 residues. Germline V gene sequence: CDR1 MNHEY, CDR2 SMNVEV (reference sequence). The CDR3 bases are TGTGCCACCGCTGAGGGGCACGAGCAGGACTTC. Amino acids: CATAEGHEQDF.

At least ten counts were recorded for this clonotype. J is TRBJ1-2 and V is TRBV5-1; D gene uncertain. The CDR3 spans 15 residues. CDR1 SGHRS and CDR2 YFSETQ come from the germline V gene. The V end was cut by 3 bases, the J end by 5 bases, with 17 bases between. Here the CDR3 reads CASSSDPLYGYGYTF. In nucleotides, the CDR3 is TGCGCCAGCAGCTCCGACCCTCTATACGGGTATGGCTACACCTTC.

This clonotype has only one observation. Compared with germline, one end of the junction differs, possibly owing to a read error. The V and J genes are TRBV11-2 and TRBJ1-1; TRBD1 matches at 9 bases. CDR1 SGHAT and CDR2 FQNNGV come from the germline V gene. The CDR3 has 17 residues. CDR3 nucleotide sequence: TGTGCCAGCACCTTATACAGGGGGCCTGGCCCGAACACTGAAGCTTTCTTT. Translating it yields CASTLYRGPGPNTEAFF.

This clonotype was counted many times. The V call is TRBV27, the J call TRBJ1-1; 8 bases are shared with TRBD1. Losses at the gene ends were 6 bases for V and 5 bases for J; bases not matched to a gene: 5. The length of the CDR3 is 13 residues. Germline CDR1 reads MNHEY; CDR2 reads SMNVEV (reference sequence). CDR3 sequence (DNA): TGTGCCAGCAGACCTACAGGGGGAACTGAAGCTTTCTTT. Encoded protein: CASRPTGGTEAFF.

The sample holds many counts of this clonotype. The chain uses TRBV7-2 and TRBJ2-5; TRBD2 matches 11 bases. CDR1 and CDR2 (germline): SGHTA, FQGNSA. The CDR3 contains 18 residues. V was pared by 1 base and J by 1 base, with 8 bases of the junction left unmatched. This CDR3 is CASSLVTRLAGTQETQYF. CDR3 bases: TGTGCCAGCAGCTTAGTCACTCGACTAGCGGGGACCCAAGAGACCCAGTACTTC. Combining the CDR3 with reference TRBV7-2 and TRBJ2-5 gives the whole variable domain GAGVSQSPSNKVTEKGKDVELRCDPISGHTALYWYRQSLGQGLEFLIYFQGNSAPDKSGLPSDRFSAERTGGSVSTLTIQRTQQEDSAVYLCASSLVTRLAGTQETQYFGPGTRLLVL.

This chain links TRBV20-1 with TRBJ1-5; maybe TRBD1 (6 bases). V shed 4 bases and J shed 4 bases, with 11 bases lying between them. Germline V gives CDR1 DFQATT, CDR2 SNEGSKA (reference sequence). This CDR3 is built from 13 residues. The CDR3 spells CSAIRGLNQPQHF. The DNA for the CDR3 is TGCAGTGCTATCAGGGGACTTAATCAGCCCCAGCATTTT.

This clonotype was seen at least ten times. The gene calls are TRBV5-1 and TRBJ1-1; maybe TRBD1 (5 bases). The CDR3 runs to 15 residues. Germline V gene lookup returns CDR1 SGHRS and CDR2 YFSETQ. Trimming pared 2 bases from V and 0 bases from J, leaving 11 bases between. Here the CDR3 reads CASSFGGVVNTEAFF. The CDR3, as DNA: TGCGCCAGCAGCTTCGGGGGTGTCGTGAACACTGAAGCTTTCTTT.

This clonotype was found many times. The chain recombines TRBV24-1 with TRBJ2-2, with D perhaps TRBD2 (6 bases). This CDR3 is 13 amino acids long. Germline values: CDR1 KGHDR, CDR2 SFDVKD. The ends were cut back, 8 bases at V and 5 bases at J, with 11 bases in the middle. The CDR3 loop reads CATKGTGTGELFF. In nucleotides, the CDR3 is TGTGCCACCAAGGGGACTGGAACCGGGGAGCTGTTTTTT.

The chain is built from TRBV6-1 and TRBJ1-5, with a weak D call TRBD1 (5 bases). The CDR3 spans 14 residues. Germline assignment: CDR1 MNHNS and CDR2 SASEGT. The germline V and J ends were trimmed by 6 bases and 7 bases, with 16 bases remaining between them. CDR3 sequence reads: CASSPDGGGQPQHF. The DNA of the CDR3 is TGTGCCAGCAGCCCGGACGGGGGAGGGCAGCCCCAGCATTTT.

This clonotype was seen ten or more times. The chain is built from TRBV19 and TRBJ2-4; tentative D call: TRBD2 (5 bases). CDR1 and CDR2 from the germline V gene are LNHDA and SQIVND (reference sequence). The CDR3 extends over 15 amino acids. Between the trimmed V and J ends, which lost 4 bases and 5 bases, there was a span of 15 bases. The CDR3 sequence is CASSRPTGVENIQYF. The CDR3 nucleotides read TGTGCCAGTAGTAGGCCCACCGGGGTTGAAAACATTCAGTACTTC. The full variable domain, rest sourced from reference TRBV19 and TRBJ2-4, is DGGITQSPKYLFRKEGQNVTLSCEQNLNHDAMYWYRQDPGQGLRLIYYSQIVNDFQKGDIAEGYSVSREKKESFPLTVTSAQKNPTAFYLCASSRPTGVENIQYFGAGTRLSVL.

This clonotype came up a few times. V is TRBV19 and J is TRBJ2-7; 8 bases match TRBD2. The ends lost 6 bases at V and 2 bases at J; junction bases unmatched: 9. From germline, CDR1 is LNHDA and CDR2 SQIVND (reference sequence). The CDR3 loop spans 15 amino acids. CDR3 region: CASRNQREHPYEQYF. The CDR3, as DNA: TGTGCCAGTAGAAATCAGCGGGAGCATCCCTACGAGCAGTACTTC.

This clonotype was seen a handful of times. The V and J genes are TRBV18 and TRBJ1-1, with D unclear. The length of the CDR3 is 14 residues. The V end was cut by 2 bases, the J end by 0 bases, with 7 bases between. Germline V gene data show CDR1 as KGHSH and CDR2 as LQKENI. The CDR3 is CASSPVFMNTEAFF. The CDR3 DNA sequence: TGTGCCAGCTCACCAGTCTTCATGAACACTGAAGCTTTCTTT.

The genes are TRBV6-1 and TRBJ1-2; 8 bases map to TRBD1. The CDR3 is made up of 14 amino acids. The V and J ends lost 7 bases and 0 bases, in that order; junction bases with no gene match: 4. Germline assignment: CDR1 MNHNS and CDR2 SASEGT. CDR3 amino acids: CASTVQGANYGYTF. The CDR3 bases are TGTGCCAGCACTGTACAGGGGGCTAACTATGGCTACACCTTC.

This clonotype has a count of ten or more. The V and J genes are TRBV12-5 and TRBJ1-1; 7 positions agree with TRBD1. The CDR3 totals 16 residues. V trimming: 0 bases; J trimming: 6 bases; junction bases outside the gene matches: 10. Per the germline V gene, CDR1 is LGHNT and CDR2 is FRNRAP. The CDR3 protein is CASGLVLPGGRSEAFF. For the CDR3, the DNA is TGTGCTAGTGGTTTGGTACTTCCAGGGGGAAGGTCTGAAGCTTTCTTT.

This clonotype was seen many times. This sequence joins TRBV10-3 and TRBJ1-2; the match to TRBD1 covers 12 bases. The CDR3 consists of 14 residues. CDR1 and CDR2 (germline): ENHRY, SYGVKD. The ends lost 6 bases at V and 6 bases at J; junction bases unmatched: 5. The CDR3 sequence: CAIREGTGGDGYTF. The CDR3 region has the DNA TGTGCCATCAGGGAAGGGACAGGGGGCGATGGCTACACCTTC.